The present T cell receptor (beta chain) was sequenced within a study of early T cells in non-severe SARS-CoV-2 infection. Across the study: Whole-blood bulk RNA, unsorted, was sequenced, and chains were unpaired. Study-level findings and limits: There was a bias toward anti-spike CD8 responses in VDJdb matching, which missed private and CD4 specificities.

CDR3 length: 17 amino acids. Trimming cost V 8 bases and J 3 bases; bases outside gene matches: 11. CDR1 is MNHNS and CDR2 is SASEGT in the germline V gene. This clonotype was detected only a few times. Its specificity is unknown. The protocol attached unique molecular identifiers to individual cDNA molecules. TCRdb itself ran the 5' RACE reads through MiXCR, one entry per CDR3 protein. The sample contains around 37,000 distinct CDR3 sequences, around 9% of which appear only once. What was sequenced was whole blood. This chain connects TRBV6-1 to TRBJ2-2; 11 bases are shared with TRBD1. The clonotype originates from an adult who was a healthcare worker with PCR-confirmed SARS-CoV-2 infection or an uninfected control (not recorded which). The CDR3, as DNA: TGTGCCAGCCCCCGGACAGGGGGCGATAGGGACACCGGGGAGCTGTTTTTT. This gives the protein CASPRTGGDRDTGELFF.